These 27 T cell receptor beta chains were all obtained from the same sample, sequenced in a study of T cell repertoires in cytomegalovirus infection. TCRdb independently ran MiXCR on the reads; one entry per CDR3 protein. The sample shows about 900,000 distinct CDR3 sequences, around 29% of them seen only once. Antigen specificity for these receptors is unknown. The sample was cultured CD8+ T cells from PBMCs, taken from culture after CMV antigen stimulation. The receptors here all came from a human donor in good health (CMV status not recorded). Some clones in this sample may be carry-over from other donors' samples.

This clonotype was detected only a few times. This rearrangement joins TRBV11-2 to TRBJ1-4; unclear D gene. V was pared by 2 bases and J by 4 bases, with 20 bases between. The CDR3 totals 18 residues. Per germline, CDR1 SGHAT and CDR2 FQNNGV. This CDR3 is CASSLTMGRRAHNEKLFF. DNA for the CDR3: TGTGCCAGCAGCTTAACAATGGGCCGGAGGGCTCATAATGAAAAACTGTTTTTT.

This clonotype was counted only a few times. V gene TRBV2 combines with J gene TRBJ2-2; TRBD1 is a possible D gene (6 bases). The CDR3 has 14 residues. Germline CDR1 and CDR2: SNHLY and FYNNEI. The V end lost 6 bases, the J end lost 4 bases, and 12 bases lay between the germline ends. Here the CDR3 reads CASRKTGVTGELFF. The CDR3 coding sequence is TGTGCCAGCAGGAAGACAGGAGTCACCGGGGAGCTGTTTTTT.

The J gene is TRBJ2-5, the V gene TRBV20-1; D assignment may be TRBD1 or TRBD2 (6 bases each). Deletions cut 5 bases from V and 6 bases from J, with 22 bases between. Germline V gene lookup returns CDR1 DFQATT and CDR2 SNEGSKA (reference sequence). CDR3 size: 15 residues. CDR3 in amino acids: CSAPGGTRAVKTQYF. DNA for the CDR3: TGCAGTGCTCCTGGGGGGACAAGGGCGGTGAAGACCCAGTACTTC.

This clonotype appeared a few times. The chain links TRBV10-3 to TRBJ2-7, with a weak D call TRBD2 (6 bases). The CDR3 consists of 11 residues. The V and J ends lost 10 bases and 5 bases respectively, with 12 bases between them. The germline CDR1 and CDR2 sequences are ENHRY and SYGVKD. CDR3 region: CATGRGDEQYV. CDR3 DNA: TGTGCCACCGGGAGAGGGGACGAGCAGTACGTC.

This clonotype was observed at least ten times. The chain joins TRBV7-6 to TRBJ2-3, with a tentative D call TRBD2 (7 bases). The CDR3 loop spans 17 amino acids. The V and J ends lost 5 bases and 1 base respectively, with 19 bases between them. CDR1 is SGHVS, CDR2 FNYEAQ, per germline. The CDR3 region has the DNA TGTGCCAGCAGCGGTCAATGGGGGGGCCGGGGCACAGATACGCAGTATTTT. Its protein product is CASSGQWGGRGTDTQYF.

This clonotype was seen at least ten times. Written as DNA, the CDR3 is TGTGCCAGCAGCCAGACTAGCGGGGGTCAAGATGAGCAGTTCTTC. Protein product: CASSQTSGGQDEQFF. The chain has TRBV7-9 and TRBJ2-1, with 12 bases that match TRBD2. V lost 5 bases and J lost 8; bases outside the gene matches: 7. Per the germline V gene, CDR1 is SEHNR and CDR2 is FQNEAQ (reference sequence). This CDR3 comprises 15 residues.

J is TRBJ2-2 and V is TRBV2; D is undetermined. The CDR3 contains 15 residues. Germline CDR1 SNHLY, CDR2 FYNNEI. Trimming cost V 7 bases and J 0 bases, with 12 bases left between them. CDR3 bases: TGTGCCAGCACGTCAGTCCTCGCGAACACCGGGGAGCTGTTTTTT. This translates into CASTSVLANTGELFF.

This clonotype was counted a few times. The V gene is TRBV4-3, the J gene TRBJ1-1; tentatively, D is TRBD1 (6 bases). This CDR3 is built from 15 residues. Deletions cut 3 bases from V and 5 bases from J, with 16 bases between. Germline-derived CDR1 and CDR2 are LGHNA and YSLEER. The CDR3 DNA follows: TGCGCCAGCAGCCAGGGAAGGGAGAGGGGGACTGAAGCTTTCTTT. It codes for CASSQGRERGTEAFF.

The J gene is TRBJ2-7, the V gene TRBV7-9; 7 positions agree with TRBD1. Trimming took 5 bases from V and 6 from J; bases not matched to a gene: 19. There are 17 residues in the CDR3. CDR1 is SEHNR and CDR2 is FQNEAQ in the germline V gene (reference sequence). The CDR3 protein is CASSTHEGDTGAGEQYF. In DNA, the CDR3 is TGTGCCAGCAGCACACATGAAGGGGATACAGGGGCGGGCGAGCAGTACTTC.

The chain links TRBV9 to TRBJ1-1; no clear D. The CDR3 covers 12 residues. The germline V gene encodes CDR1 SGDLS and CDR2 YYNGEE. V dropped 4 bases and J dropped 11 bases, with 15 bases sitting between them. CDR3 amino acids: CASSTLAPGAFF. CDR3 DNA sequence: TGTGCCAGCAGCACCCTAGCCCCCGGGGCTTTCTTT. The whole variable domain, filled in from reference TRBV9 and TRBJ1-1, reads DSGVTQTPKHLITATGQRVTLRCSPRSGDLSVYWYQQSLDQGLQFLIQYYNGEERAKGNILERFSAQQFPDLHSELNLSSLELGDSALYFCASSTLAPGAFFGQGTRLTVV.

This chain uses TRBV7-9 with TRBJ2-7; no clear D gene. Trimming removed 5 bases from V and 2 bases from J, with 13 bases in between. Germline V gene sequence: CDR1 SEHNR, CDR2 FQNEAQ (reference sequence). The CDR3 spans 14 residues. The CDR3 DNA is TGTGCCAGCAGCAACAGTACAGCCCCCTACGAGCAGTACGTC. Its translation is CASSNSTAPYEQYV.

The chain carries TRBV19 and TRBJ1-5; D call uncertain. Trimming left V 3 bases short and J 0 bases short, with 9 bases between. CDR3 size: 15 residues. From germline, CDR1 is LNHDA and CDR2 SQIVND (reference sequence). CDR3 loop: CASSIVQTSNQPQHF. CDR3 nucleotides: TGTGCCAGTAGTATCGTACAAACTAGCAATCAGCCCCAGCATTTT. The full variable domain, its missing parts supplied by reference TRBV19 and TRBJ1-5, is DGGITQSPKYLFRKEGQNVTLSCEQNLNHDAMYWYRQDPGQGLRLIYYSQIVNDFQKGDIAEGYSVSREKKESFPLTVTSAQKNPTAFYLCASSIVQTSNQPQHFGDGTRLSIL.

The chain combines TRBV7-2 with TRBJ2-7; TRBD1 matches at 8 bases. Looked up from germline, CDR1 is SGHTA and CDR2 is FQGNSA. With V trimmed by 4 bases and J by 3 bases, 11 bases remained unmatched. This CDR3 is built from 16 residues. The CDR3: CASSSEFGTGFYEQYV. The CDR3 DNA sequence: TGTGCCAGCAGCTCGGAATTCGGGACAGGATTCTACGAGCAGTACGTC.

The rearrangement joins TRBV10-3 to TRBJ2-6, with 9 bases lining up with TRBD1. Unmatched junction bases numbered 11, after V lost 7 bases and J lost 1 base. The CDR3 contains 18 residues. Germline-derived CDR1 and CDR2 are ENHRY and SYGVKD. CDR3 protein: CAIKQTRDRDSGANVLTF. DNA for the CDR3: TGTGCCATCAAGCAAACGCGGGACAGGGATTCTGGGGCCAACGTCCTGACTTTC.

This clonotype was counted only a few times. The rearrangement links TRBV7-9 to TRBJ2-1; TRBD1 or TRBD2 may be the D gene (5 bases each). This CDR3 is built from 16 residues. V dropped 2 bases and J dropped 0 bases, with 11 bases sitting between them. Per germline, CDR1 SEHNR and CDR2 FQNEAQ (reference sequence). CDR3 amino acids: CASSLSEGSSYNEQFF. The DNA of the CDR3 is TGTGCCAGCAGCTTAAGTGAGGGGAGCTCCTACAATGAGCAGTTCTTC.

The gene calls are TRBV6-2 or TRBV6-3 and TRBJ2-1; a weak D match, TRBD2 (6 bases). This CDR3 has 15 residues. The ends were cut back, 2 bases at V and 7 bases at J, with 15 bases in the middle. Germline loops: CDR1 MNHEY, CDR2 SVGEGT. The CDR3 region is CASSYGVPGRNEQFF. DNA for the CDR3: TGTGCCAGCAGTTACGGGGTCCCAGGGAGGAATGAGCAGTTCTTC.

The chain couples TRBV27 to TRBJ1-2, with D perhaps TRBD1 (6 bases). The ends were cut back, 3 bases at V and 8 bases at J, with 13 bases in the middle. The CDR3 is 13 residues long. CDR1 and CDR2 from the germline V gene are MNHEY and SMNVEV (reference sequence). The CDR3 region is CASSLGRGWGYTF. In DNA, the CDR3 is TGTGCCAGCAGTTTGGGCAGGGGATGGGGCTACACCTTC.

This clonotype came up a few times. V is TRBV2 and J is TRBJ2-1; D remains ambiguous. Germline V lookup: CDR1 SNHLY, CDR2 FYNNEI. The CDR3 contains 13 residues. V was clipped by 3 bases and J by 4 bases, with 7 bases between them. The CDR3 nucleotides read TGTGCCAGCAGTGACAGGATTTACAATGAGCAGTTCTTC. This codes for CASSDRIYNEQFF. The full variable domain, in which reference TRBV2 and TRBJ2-1 provide the parts outside the CDR3, is EPEVTQTPSHQVTQMGQEVILRCVPISNHLYFYWYRQILGQKVEFLVSFYNNEISEKSEIFDDQFSVERPDGSNFTLKIRSTKLEDSAMYFCASSDRIYNEQFFGPGTRLTVL.

This clonotype was observed a handful of times. The genes are TRBV6-2 or TRBV6-3 and TRBJ1-5, with no clear D. V was cut by 8 bases and J by 5 bases, with 22 bases left in between. CDR1 is MNHEY and CDR2 is SVGEGT in the germline V gene. This CDR3 comprises 16 residues. CDR3 DNA: TGTGCCAGCTCACACCTAACCACGGGGTTTCATCAGCCCCAGCATTTT. It encodes CASSHLTTGFHQPQHF.

CDR3: CASSAGTPAVHEQFF. CDR3 bases: TGTGCCAGCAGTGCCGGGACACCGGCGGTCCATGAGCAGTTCTTC. The chain links TRBV12-3 or TRBV12-4 to TRBJ2-1; tentative D call: TRBD1 (6 bases). V was trimmed by 5 bases and J by 8 bases, leaving 19 bases between them. The CDR3 loop spans 15 amino acids.

V usage is TRBV5-5 and J usage is TRBJ1-1, with D possibly TRBD1 on 5 matching bases. The germline V gene has CDR1 SGHKS and CDR2 YYEKEE (reference sequence). CDR3 length: 16 amino acids. The V end was cut by 5 bases, the J end by 6 bases, with 23 bases between. CDR3 sequence: CASSTGPGPRGSEAFF. The CDR3 bases are TGTGCCAGCAGTACCGGTCCAGGGCCACGAGGATCTGAAGCTTTCTTT.

The chain employs TRBV2 and TRBJ2-7; 10 bases match TRBD1. Trimming at V came to 2 bases and at J to 0 bases, leaving 4 bases not matched to a gene. Germline V gene data show CDR1 as SNHLY and CDR2 as FYNNEI. The CDR3 is 16 residues long. The CDR3 here is CASSEYRQGASYEQYF. The CDR3 DNA reads TGTGCCAGCAGTGAATATCGACAGGGGGCCTCCTACGAGCAGTACTTC.

Turning to this clonotype: A read error may be the cause here, since a much bigger clone is one base away. The chain combines TRBV7-2 with TRBJ2-1, with 9 bases aligning to TRBD2. Germline lookup yields CDR1 SGHTA and CDR2 FQGNSA. This CDR3 spans 17 amino acids. The CDR3 protein is CASSLVPREGFGNEQIF. The CDR3 nucleotides read TGTGCCAGCAGCTTAGTCCCGCGGGAGGGCTTCGGCAATGAGCAGATCTTC.

This chain links TRBV19 with TRBJ1-5, with 8 bases fitting TRBD1. This CDR3 has 14 amino acids. J gave up 1 base and V 10 bases, and 6 bases lay outside the gene matches. Germline CDR1 and CDR2: LNHDA and SQIVND (reference sequence). This chain's CDR3 is CATEDRASNQPQHF. As DNA, the CDR3 is TGTGCCACCGAGGACAGGGCGAGCAATCAGCCCCAGCATTTT.

This clonotype was detected only once. The chain is built from TRBV6-2 or TRBV6-3 and TRBJ2-7; D ambiguous. Germline CDR1 and CDR2: MNHEY and SVGEGT. The CDR3 is made up of 13 amino acids. V dropped 2 bases and J dropped 3 bases, with 8 bases sitting between them. The CDR3 bases are TGTGCCAGCAGTTACATCCAAGACTACGAGCAGTACGTC. Residues: CASSYIQDYEQYV.

This clonotype was counted only a few times. The chain uses TRBV6-6 and TRBJ2-4; 12 bases map to TRBD1. The germline CDR1 and CDR2 sequences are MNHNY and SVGAGI (reference sequence). The CDR3 contains 15 residues. V dropped 7 bases and J dropped 6; count of bases not matched to a gene: 7. CDR3 sequence reads: CASTSGQGAGNIQYF. The CDR3 region has the DNA TGTGCCAGCACATCGGGACAGGGGGCAGGAAACATTCAGTACTTC.

The chain has TRBV4-3 and TRBJ1-1; D uncertain. Germline CDR1 LGHNA, CDR2 YSLEER. The germline V and J ends were trimmed by 6 bases and 0 bases, with 8 bases remaining between them. The CDR3 is made up of 13 amino acids. This CDR3 is CASRQYMNTEAFF. The CDR3 region has the DNA TGCGCCAGCAGACAGTACATGAACACTGAAGCTTTCTTT.